One and the same sample provided the 32 T cell receptor beta chains below, sequenced in a study of technical replicates of blood from a few donors. Some clones are missing from TCRdb's copy, which holds only in-frame ones; the method was immunoSEQ multiplex PCR. The sample lists under 15,000 clones; 80% were seen once. The sequencing sample was made of PBMCs. The receptor set was obtained from a human donor in good health.

This clone has more than one count but fewer than ten. This chain joins TRBV27 and TRBJ1-1; TRBD1 matches 8 bases. Germline CDR1 is MNHEY and CDR2 is SMNVEV (reference sequence). The ends lost 5 bases at V and 4 bases at J; junction bases unmatched: 9. This CDR3 has 15 amino acids. The CDR3 spells CASSTATGVGTEAFF. The CDR3 DNA sequence: TGTGCCAGCAGTACAGCGACAGGGGTCGGCACTGAAGCTTTCTTT.

The J gene is TRBJ1-1, the V gene TRBV19; D remains unclear. The CDR3 length is 14 residues. CDR1 is LNHDA and CDR2 is SQIVND in the germline V gene (reference sequence). V lost 1 base to trimming and J lost 1 base, with 7 bases between them. The CDR3 loop is CASSIGQKNTEAFF. CDR3 sequence (DNA): TGTGCCAGTAGTATAGGGCAGAAGAACACTGAAGCTTTCTTT.

The gene calls are TRBV6-1 and TRBJ2-7, with a tentative D call TRBD2 (7 bases). CDR1 is MNHNS, CDR2 SASEGT, per germline. V lost 6 bases, J lost 2 bases, and 17 bases lay in between. CDR3 length: 15 amino acids. CDR3 residues: CASRKGGAAAYEQYF. CDR3 nucleotides: TGTGCCAGCAGAAAGGGGGGGGCCGCCGCCTACGAGCAGTACTTC.

Concerning this clone: The junction shows a germline mismatch at one end, possibly a read error. V gene TRBV6-1 combines with J gene TRBJ2-4; 9 bases align to TRBD2. The CDR3 runs to 13 residues. Germline loops: CDR1 MNHNS, CDR2 SASEGT. CDR3 sequence reads: CASRDAGGGIQYF. CDR3 DNA sequence: TGTGCCAGCCGTGACGCGGGAGGGGGCATTCAGTACTTC.

The chain carries TRBV29-1 and TRBJ2-5, with TRBD1 matching 10 bases. CDR3 length: 13 residues. Germline V lookup: CDR1 SQVTM, CDR2 ANQGSEA. Trimming took 8 bases from V and 4 from J; bases not matched to a gene: 7. Here the CDR3 reads CSTPTGGGETQYF. The CDR3 region has the DNA TGCAGCACGCCGACAGGGGGCGGAGAGACCCAGTACTTC.

The chain uses TRBV5-8 and TRBJ1-2; TRBD1 matches 12 bases. Germline loops: CDR1 SGHTS, CDR2 YDEGEE. With 0 bases clipped from V and 7 bases from J, the junction kept 4 bases outside the gene matches. This CDR3 contains 15 residues. As DNA, the CDR3 is TGTGCCAGCAGCTTGGCCGGGACAGGGGGCTTTGGCTACACCTTC. It specifies CASSLAGTGGFGYTF. Complete variable domain (other parts from reference TRBV5-8 and TRBJ1-2): EAGVTQSPTHLIKTRGQQATLRCSPISGHTSVYWYQQALGLGLQFLLWYDEGEERNRGNFPPRFSGRQFPNYSSELNVNALELEDSALYLCASSLAGTGGFGYTFGSGTRLTVV.

The gene calls are TRBV28 and TRBJ2-7, with TRBD2 matching over 8 bases. The V segment lost 5 bases and the J segment 2 bases; nucleotides outside the gene matches: 11. Germline CDR1 is MDHEN and CDR2 is SYDVKM. The CDR3 runs to 16 residues. This CDR3 is CASSRRLATVTYEQYF. The CDR3 DNA reads TGTGCCAGCAGTCGAAGACTAGCGACCGTGACCTACGAGCAGTACTTC.

J is TRBJ1-1 and V is TRBV28; D is possibly TRBD1 (5 bases). V was trimmed by 6 bases and J by 5 bases, leaving 19 bases between them. CDR1 and CDR2 (germline): MDHEN, SYDVKM. The CDR3 runs to 15 residues. CDR3 sequence reads: CASSLLRRGGTEAFF. CDR3 coding DNA: TGTGCCAGCAGCCTGCTTCGGAGGGGAGGGACTGAAGCTTTCTTT.

The chain joins TRBV29-1 to TRBJ1-2; a possible D gene is TRBD1 (5 bases). V lost 2 bases, J lost 3 bases, and 13 bases lay in between. Germline CDR1 SQVTM, CDR2 ANQGSEA. This CDR3 has 14 amino acids. Here the CDR3 reads CSVETHDSDYGYTF. CDR3 in DNA: TGCAGCGTTGAAACCCACGACAGTGACTATGGCTACACCTTC.

The gene calls are TRBV27 and TRBJ2-3, with 11 bases identical to TRBD2. V dropped 3 bases and J dropped 6; count of bases not matched to a gene: 8. The CDR3 has 16 amino acids. CDR1 MNHEY and CDR2 SMNVEV come from the germline V gene (reference sequence). CDR3 coding DNA: TGTGCCAGCAGTTTGGGTCTAGCGGGAGGTGAGGATACGCAGTATTTT. Translating it yields CASSLGLAGGEDTQYF.

This chain joins TRBV7-9 and TRBJ2-1, with D tentatively TRBD1 (5 bases). The CDR3 consists of 14 residues. Trimming cost V 3 bases and J 8 bases, with 14 bases left between them. The V gene's germline CDR1 is SEHNR and CDR2 FQNEAQ (reference sequence). CDR3 nucleotides: TGTGCCAGCAGCTTCAGGGTTAGCAACGATGAGCAGTTCTTC. Amino acids: CASSFRVSNDEQFF.

The chain links TRBV29-1 to TRBJ2-7; TRBD1 agrees at 11 bases. Trimming at V came to 2 bases and at J to 4 bases, leaving 4 bases not matched to a gene. The CDR3 is 14 amino acids. Germline values: CDR1 SQVTM, CDR2 ANQGSEA. This CDR3 reads CSVEFGTGGYEQYF. The CDR3 coding sequence is TGCAGCGTTGAATTCGGGACAGGGGGTTACGAGCAGTACTTC.

This chain uses TRBV9 with TRBJ1-2, with 11 bases identical to TRBD1. Losses at the gene ends were 4 bases for V and 2 bases for J; bases not matched to a gene: 4. CDR1 SGDLS and CDR2 YYNGEE come from the germline V gene. The CDR3 sequence is 15 residues long. CDR3 DNA: TGTGCCAGCAGCTTAGGACAGGGGGCGAACTATGGCTACACCTTC. Translation: CASSLGQGANYGYTF. Based on the CDR3 plus reference TRBV9 and TRBJ1-2, the full variable domain is DSGVTQTPKHLITATGQRVTLRCSPRSGDLSVYWYQQSLDQGLQFLIQYYNGEERAKGNILERFSAQQFPDLHSELNLSSLELGDSALYFCASSLGQGANYGYTFGSGTRLTVV.

This clone was picked up a small number of times. V and J are TRBV11-2 and TRBJ2-2; D is perhaps TRBD1 (5 bases). The V end was cut by 2 bases, the J end by 1 base, with 17 bases between. The CDR3 is made up of 18 amino acids. Germline CDR1 and CDR2: SGHAT and FQNNGV. CDR3: CASSLRTRQGVNTGELFF. In nucleotides, the CDR3 is TGTGCCAGCAGCTTAAGAACTCGCCAGGGCGTGAACACCGGGGAGCTGTTTTTT.

Comment on this clone: Other DNA sequences in this sample translate to the same CDR3. The gene calls are TRBV30 and TRBJ1-3; D gene uncertain. The germline gives CDR1 GTSNPN, CDR2 SVGIG (reference sequence). V was cut by 0 bases and J by 3 bases, with 3 bases left in between. The CDR3 is 12 residues long. CDR3 residues: CAWSVLGNTIYF. For the CDR3, the DNA is TGTGCCTGGAGTGTACTTGGAAACACCATATATTTT.

V and J are TRBV15 and TRBJ2-3; weak D call: TRBD1 (7 bases). Looked up from germline, CDR1 is LNHNV and CDR2 is YYDKDF (reference sequence). This CDR3 contains 17 residues. Trimming shortened V by 5 bases and J by 0 bases, and 18 bases separated the two germline ends. CDR3 amino acids: CATSLSGGITSTDTQYF. CDR3 DNA: TGTGCCACCAGCTTATCAGGGGGGATAACTAGCACAGATACGCAGTATTTT.

This chain joins TRBV7-8 and TRBJ2-7; 13 bases align to TRBD2. The ends lost 3 bases at V and 4 bases at J; junction bases unmatched: 12. This CDR3 is 18 amino acids long. The germline CDR1 and CDR2 sequences are SGHVS and FQNEAQ. The CDR3 nucleotides are TGTGCCAGCAGCTTTCGGACTAGCGGGAGTGCTTTGGCGTACGAGCAGTACTTC. Its protein product is CASSFRTSGSALAYEQYF.

This chain's CDR3 is CASSSGTSGYNEQFF. The CDR3 nucleotides read TGTGCCAGCAGCTCTGGGACTAGCGGGTACAATGAGCAGTTCTTC. The chain links TRBV11-1 to TRBJ2-1; 12 nucleotides agree with TRBD2. CDR3 length equals 15 residues. J lost 4 bases, V lost 4 bases, and 2 bases had no gene match. The germline V gene encodes CDR1 SGHAT and CDR2 FQDESV (reference sequence). The variable domain in full, completed from reference TRBV11-1 and TRBJ2-1, reads EAEVAQSPRYKITEKSQAVAFWCDPISGHATLYWYRQILGQGPELLVQFQDESVVDDSQLPKDRFSAERLKGVDSTLKIQPAELGDSAMYLCASSSGTSGYNEQFFGPGTRLTVL.

CDR3 nucleotides: TGTGCCAGCAGTGAAAGCGTCACCGGGGAGCTGTTTTTT. The encoded protein is CASSESVTGELFF. V and J are TRBV25-1 and TRBJ2-2; D not certain. In germline, CDR1 is MGHDK, CDR2 SYGVNS. There are 13 residues in the CDR3. The ends were cut back, 2 bases at V and 4 bases at J, with 5 bases in the middle.

This clone was recorded a few times. The gene calls are TRBV7-9 and TRBJ2-7; 10 bases are a match to TRBD1. Germline V gene sequence: CDR1 SEHNR, CDR2 FQNEAQ (reference sequence). CDR3 length: 15 amino acids. V trimming: 6 bases; J trimming: 1 base; junction bases outside the gene matches: 6. Written as DNA, the CDR3 is TGTGCCAGCAGTCGACAGGGGGCCTATTCCTACGAGCAGTACTTC. It is translated as CASSRQGAYSYEQYF.

This rearrangement joins TRBV19 to TRBJ2-2; 9 nucleotides align to TRBD2. V shed 5 bases and J 3 bases; nucleotides not matched to a gene: 4. CDR1 and CDR2 (germline): LNHDA, SQIVND (reference sequence). The CDR3 spans 15 residues. The DNA of the CDR3 is TGTGCCAGTAGTGCGGGACTAGCTTACACCGGGGAGCTGTTTTTT. It is translated as CASSAGLAYTGELFF.

CDR3 residues: CASSSGQGLETQYF. CDR3 DNA: TGTGCCAGCAGCTCGGGACAGGGTTTGGAGACCCAGTACTTC. V is TRBV7-8 and J is TRBJ2-5; 9 bases fit TRBD1. Germline-derived CDR1 and CDR2 are SGHVS and FQNEAQ. This CDR3 has 14 residues. V trimming: 4 bases; J trimming: 5 bases; junction bases outside the gene matches: 5.

V is TRBV28 and J is TRBJ1-5; 12 bases agree with TRBD1. There are 17 residues in the CDR3. Germline trimming cut 2 bases from V and 6 bases from J; bases unmatched to any gene: 8. The V gene's germline CDR1 is MDHEN and CDR2 SYDVKM. The CDR3 loop reads CASSLVGQGAFFQPQHF. The CDR3 DNA is TGTGCCAGCAGTTTAGTGGGACAGGGGGCGTTTTTTCAGCCCCAGCATTTT.

V is TRBV5-6 and J is TRBJ1-1, with 9 positions matching TRBD1. Trimming took 4 bases from V and 9 from J; bases not matched to a gene: 10. From germline, CDR1 is SGHDT and CDR2 YYEEEE. CDR3 size: 14 residues. Written as DNA, the CDR3 is TGTGCCAGCAGCCCAATGGACAGGGGCGACAAAGCTTTCTTT. It specifies CASSPMDRGDKAFF.

This chain uses TRBV27 with TRBJ1-2, with 8 bases identical to TRBD1. In germline, CDR1 is MNHEY, CDR2 SMNVEV (reference sequence). J gave up 4 bases and V 6 bases, and 4 bases lay outside the gene matches. The CDR3 contains 13 residues. For the CDR3, the DNA is TGTGCCAGCAGACAGACAGGGGCCTATGGCTACACCTTC. This gives the protein CASRQTGAYGYTF.

The chain combines TRBV27 with TRBJ2-1; D may be TRBD2 (6 bases). The CDR3 length is 15 residues. CDR1 is MNHEY and CDR2 is SMNVEV in the germline V gene (reference sequence). Trimming left V 3 bases short and J 6 bases short, with 15 bases between. This chain's CDR3 is CASSFNSAGRNEQFF. CDR3 nucleotides: TGTGCCAGCAGTTTTAACTCGGCGGGACGCAATGAGCAGTTCTTC.

This clone was seen a handful of times. This rearrangement joins TRBV7-9 to TRBJ1-1; D is uncertain. This CDR3 is 15 amino acids long. The V and J ends lost 1 base and 0 bases respectively, with 9 bases between them. Germline lookup yields CDR1 SEHNR and CDR2 FQNEAQ (reference sequence). The CDR3 nucleotides are TGTGCCAGCAGCTTAGAAGGAGACTTGAACACTGAAGCTTTCTTT. Encoded protein: CASSLEGDLNTEAFF.

The chain recombines TRBV10-3 with TRBJ2-1; tentatively, D is TRBD1 (5 bases). V shed 2 bases and J shed 13 bases, with 21 bases lying between them. This CDR3 region has 15 residues. In germline, CDR1 is ENHRY, CDR2 SYGVKD. The CDR3 reads CAISEPKLGQGGQFF. The CDR3, as DNA: TGTGCCATCAGTGAGCCGAAGTTAGGGCAGGGTGGACAGTTCTTC.

The V and J genes are TRBV18 and TRBJ2-5, with a weak D call TRBD1 (6 bases). The CDR3 covers 15 residues. The germline V gene has CDR1 KGHSH and CDR2 LQKENI. Trimming removed 4 bases at V and 1 base at J, with 13 bases between. Written as DNA, the CDR3 is TGTGCCAGCTCACAGGACGACAGGCTCCAAGAGACCCAGTACTTC. Its protein product is CASSQDDRLQETQYF.

The table lists this clone with a few counts. The chain links TRBV9 to TRBJ2-7; no firm D call. Trimming stripped 3 bases from V and 1 base from J, with 14 bases between. CDR1 is SGDLS, CDR2 YYNGEE, per germline. The CDR3 contains 15 residues. Written as DNA, the CDR3 is TGTGCCAGCAGCGCGGAAGACTTCTTATCCTACGAGCAGTACTTC. It codes for CASSAEDFLSYEQYF.

The rearrangement joins TRBV5-6 to TRBJ1-5; perhaps TRBD1 as D (6 bases). The CDR3 has 13 amino acids. V was shortened by 6 bases and J by 0 bases, with 7 bases between the two germline ends. Germline lookup yields CDR1 SGHDT and CDR2 YYEEEE. CDR3 sequence: CASKGDSNQPQHF. The DNA of the CDR3 is TGTGCCAGCAAGGGGGATAGCAATCAGCCCCAGCATTTT.

The CDR3 bases are TGCGCCAGCAGCCCCGACAGGGGCGGAGATACGCAGTATTTT. It codes for CASSPDRGGDTQYF. J is TRBJ2-3 and V is TRBV5-1; TRBD1 matches 8 bases. Germline CDR1 reads SGHRS; CDR2 reads YFSETQ. There are 14 residues in the CDR3. Germline trimming cut 4 bases from V and 5 bases from J; bases unmatched to any gene: 6.